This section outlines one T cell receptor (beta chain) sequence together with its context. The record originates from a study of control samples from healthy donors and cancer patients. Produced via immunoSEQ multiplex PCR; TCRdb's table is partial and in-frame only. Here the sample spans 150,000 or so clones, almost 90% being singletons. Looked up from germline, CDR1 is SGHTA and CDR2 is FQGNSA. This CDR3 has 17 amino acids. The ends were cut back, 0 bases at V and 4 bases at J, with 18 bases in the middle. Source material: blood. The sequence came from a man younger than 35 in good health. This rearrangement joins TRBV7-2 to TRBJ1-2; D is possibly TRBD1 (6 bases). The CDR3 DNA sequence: TGTGCCAGCAGCTTAGCGGTGGGGGGGCCCGGTTCCTATGGCTACACCTTC. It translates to CASSLAVGGPGSYGYTF.